This T cell receptor beta chain was captured in a study of post-analysis software for immune sequencing data. Across the whole study: Recorded disease courses covered relapsing-remitting, secondary progressive and progressive-relapsing multiple sclerosis. Some patients had no subtype annotation. Study outcomes and limitations: Roughly 5 TRBV segments were significantly more frequent in patients than in controls. TRBV5-6, TRBV5-1 and TRBV20-1 were among these segments. Multiple sclerosis was associated with a significant reduction in normalized Chao1 diversity relative to controls.

This clonotype turned up a few times. Its antigen remains unknown. In germline, CDR1 is MNHNY, CDR2 SVGAGI (reference sequence). The CDR3 consists of 11 residues. V lost 9 bases and J 9 bases, leaving 12 bases between the germline ends. The authors incorporated unique molecular identifiers into the TCR beta cDNA libraries. TCRdb passed the PCR reads through MiXCR, listing each CDR3 protein once. The data hold roughly 570,000 distinct CDR3 sequences, with under 40% observed a single time. This chain joins TRBV6-6 and TRBJ2-4, with D perhaps assigned TRBD1 or TRBD2 (6 bases each). The sequence was collected from a girl aged 2-17 years with multiple sclerosis. The specimen was blood. The CDR3 DNA reads TGTGCCAGTACTAGGGGGGTCATTCAGTACTTC. Protein product: CASTRGVIQYF.